This passage covers 30 T cell receptor beta chains from one sample sequenced in a study of response to subunit inactivated influenza vaccine. One entry per CDR3 protein, called by TCRdb with MiXCR from the RT-PCR reads. The data show about 650,000 distinct CDR3 sequences, with roughly 14% seen just once and around 10% held by the top ten. Sequences were derived from PBMCs from blood, sampled about 12 days after vaccination. Receptor source: a man aged 45-60 years who received an inactivated influenza vaccine.

The chain is built from TRBV4-1 and TRBJ2-3; 9 nucleotides match TRBD2. This CDR3 has 16 residues. Germline trimming cut 4 bases from V and 2 bases from J; bases unmatched to any gene: 7. Germline V CDR1 and CDR2: MGHRA, YSYEKL. The chain's CDR3 is CASSLTGTSITDTQYF. The CDR3 DNA reads TGCGCCAGCAGCCTGACCGGGACTAGCATCACAGATACGCAGTATTTT.

The chain joins TRBV24-1 to TRBJ2-7, with 11 bases identical to TRBD2. J lost 7 bases, V lost 3 bases, and 13 bases had no gene match. Germline CDR1 reads KGHDR; CDR2 reads SFDVKD. The CDR3 spans 17 residues. CDR3 in amino acids: CATSDADGTSGRREQYF. The CDR3 region has the DNA TGTGCCACCAGTGATGCTGATGGGACTAGCGGTCGCCGGGAGCAGTACTTC.

This clonotype was observed a few times. The genes are TRBV10-3 and TRBJ2-7; D not certain. Trimming removed 3 bases at V and 1 base at J, with 16 bases between. CDR3 size: 16 residues. The germline gives CDR1 ENHRY, CDR2 SYGVKD. The DNA for the CDR3 is TGTGCCATCAGTGACCCCTTGGGCCTTAGATCCTACGAGCAGTACTTC. Encoded protein: CAISDPLGLRSYEQYF.

This clonotype occurred a few times. V and J are TRBV18 and TRBJ1-1; D not resolved. With 3 bases removed from V and 1 base from J, the gap between germline ends came to 6 bases. CDR3 length: 13 residues. Germline lookup yields CDR1 KGHSH and CDR2 LQKENI. DNA of the CDR3: TGTGCCAGCTCACCCACTAAGAACACTGAAGCTTTCTTT. Amino acids: CASSPTKNTEAFF. Combining the CDR3 with reference TRBV18 and TRBJ1-1 gives the whole variable domain NAGVMQNPRHLVRRRGQEARLRCSPMKGHSHVYWYRQLPEEGLKFMVYLQKENIIDESGMPKERFSAEFPKEGPSILRIQQVVRGDSAAYFCASSPTKNTEAFFGQGTRLTVV.

In this sample, this clonotype turned up many times. The genes are TRBV29-1 and TRBJ2-5; no clear D gene. This CDR3 contains 13 residues. Germline lookup yields CDR1 SQVTM and CDR2 ANQGSEA. Trimming stripped 6 bases from V and 4 bases from J, with 15 bases between. Here the CDR3 reads CSVQGMYRETQYF. In nucleotides, the CDR3 is TGCAGCGTCCAAGGGATGTATCGAGAGACCCAGTACTTC.

J is TRBJ2-3 and V is TRBV18, with D possibly matching TRBD2 (5 bases). The CDR3 sequence is 14 residues long. The germline gives CDR1 KGHSH, CDR2 LQKENI. V lost 2 bases and J lost 7, with 13 bases in between. As DNA, the CDR3 is TGTGCCAGCTCACCAGATCCCCAGCGGTATACGCAGTATTTT. It specifies CASSPDPQRYTQYF.

The chain is built from TRBV6-5 and TRBJ2-7, with D maybe TRBD2 (5 bases). CDR1 and CDR2 from the germline V gene are MNHEY and SVGAGI. The CDR3 extends over 18 amino acids. Trimming took 1 base from V and 2 from J, leaving 21 bases between them. CDR3 sequence reads: CASSYFPSERALTYEQYF. In nucleotides, the CDR3 is TGTGCCAGCAGTTACTTCCCCTCGGAGAGGGCGCTTACCTACGAGCAGTACTTC.

The chain couples TRBV5-1 to TRBJ1-6; tentatively, D is TRBD1 (6 bases). This CDR3 region has 15 residues. Germline V gene data show CDR1 as SGHRS and CDR2 as YFSETQ. V was cut by 4 bases and J by 6 bases, with 14 bases left in between. CDR3 coding DNA: TGCGCCAGCAGCCTCAGACAGGAGGGTAATTCACCCCTCCACTTT. Protein product: CASSLRQEGNSPLHF.

The chain employs TRBV7-2 and TRBJ2-1; TRBD1 might be the D (6 bases). V lost 5 bases to trimming and J lost 10 bases, with 15 bases between them. The germline V gene encodes CDR1 SGHTA and CDR2 FQGNSA. The CDR3 spans 13 residues. CDR3 sequence: CASSESRTVEQFF. CDR3 DNA sequence: TGTGCCAGCAGCGAATCCCGGACAGTAGAGCAGTTCTTC.

The genes are TRBV4-3 and TRBJ1-2; weak D call: TRBD1 (6 bases). V was pared by 5 bases and J by 0 bases, with 13 bases between. The CDR3 is made up of 15 amino acids. The germline V gene encodes CDR1 LGHNA and CDR2 YSLEER. The CDR3 coding sequence is TGCGCCAGCAGCGCCGGGGCAGGGGCTAACTATGGCTACACCTTC. It specifies CASSAGAGANYGYTF.

This clonotype was observed a handful of times. The chain joins TRBV20-1 to TRBJ2-1; 11 bases are a match to TRBD2. Germline-derived CDR1 and CDR2 are DFQATT and SNEGSKA (reference sequence). This CDR3 region has 19 residues. Losses at the gene ends were 3 bases for V and 8 bases for J; bases not matched to a gene: 21. DNA of the CDR3: TGCAGTGCTAGTAGATTGGGTGGGCTAGCGGGAGGAAACGGGGATGAGCAGTTCTTC. Its protein is CSASRLGGLAGGNGDEQFF.

This clonotype was picked up a small number of times. The chain carries TRBV25-1 and TRBJ2-2, with TRBD1 as a possible D gene (6 bases). Trimming removed 6 bases at V and 5 bases at J, with 16 bases between. CDR3 size: 15 residues. Germline values: CDR1 MGHDK, CDR2 SYGVNS. The CDR3 sequence is CASSGTPRRTGELFF. CDR3 nucleotides: TGTGCCAGCAGCGGGACACCCCGGCGGACCGGGGAGCTGTTTTTT. Variable domain in full (rest from reference TRBV25-1 and TRBJ2-2): EADIYQTPRYLVIGTGKKITLECSQTMGHDKMYWYQQDPGMELHLIHYSYGVNSTEKGDLSSESTVSRIRTEHFPLTLESARPSHTSQYLCASSGTPRRTGELFFGEGSRLTVL.

This clonotype showed up many times. This rearrangement joins TRBV15 to TRBJ2-7; D tentatively reads TRBD1 or TRBD2 (5 bases each). The CDR3 consists of 16 residues. Germline CDR1 and CDR2: LNHNV and YYDKDF (reference sequence). V gave up 0 bases and J gave up 2 bases, with 14 bases separating them. Written as DNA, the CDR3 is TGTGCCACCAGCAGAGATTTGGTACGGGGCCCCTACGAGCAGTACTTC. It specifies CATSRDLVRGPYEQYF.

V gene TRBV5-1 combines with J gene TRBJ2-2, with 9 nucleotides matching TRBD1. The CDR3 loop spans 15 amino acids. The J segment lost 4 bases and the V segment lost 3 bases, leaving 4 bases of the junction unmatched. CDR1 and CDR2 (germline): SGHRS, YFSETQ. CDR3 loop: CASSSGTGSTGELFF. As DNA, the CDR3 is TGCGCCAGCAGCTCTGGGACAGGGTCCACCGGGGAGCTGTTTTTT.

The chain couples TRBV11-3 to TRBJ1-1; D not resolved. The CDR3 is 13 amino acids. The V gene lost 5 bases and the J gene lost 1 base, with 8 bases spanning the gap. Germline CDR1 is SGHNT and CDR2 is YENEEA. CDR3 loop: CASSINRNTEAFF. The CDR3 region has the DNA TGTGCCAGCAGCATTAACAGGAACACTGAAGCTTTCTTT.

This clonotype was seen more than once but under ten times. The gene calls are TRBV29-1 and TRBJ2-7, with 10 positions matching TRBD1. The germline gives CDR1 SQVTM, CDR2 ANQGSEA. The J segment lost 0 bases and the V segment lost 6 bases, leaving 5 bases of the junction unmatched. The CDR3 has 14 residues. The CDR3 loop reads CSVAGTGDSYEQYF. The CDR3 DNA sequence: TGCAGCGTAGCCGGGACAGGGGACTCCTACGAGCAGTACTTC.

The gene calls are TRBV20-1 and TRBJ2-1; maybe TRBD2 (6 bases). Trimming left V 4 bases short and J 0 bases short, with 16 bases between. This CDR3 spans 16 amino acids. Germline-derived CDR1 and CDR2 are DFQATT and SNEGSKA (reference sequence). The CDR3 DNA follows: TGCAGTGCTACGAGTCGCTCGGGAGCCTCCTACAATGAGCAGTTCTTC. It translates to CSATSRSGASYNEQFF.

The rearrangement links TRBV4-1 to TRBJ2-5; 8 bases are a match to TRBD2. The CDR3 totals 16 residues. The trim removed 0 bases at V and 4 bases at J, leaving 7 bases unmatched. CDR1 MGHRA and CDR2 YSYEKL come from the germline V gene. The CDR3 spells CASSQDQAGAGETQYF. The CDR3 DNA is TGCGCCAGCAGCCAAGATCAAGCGGGGGCTGGAGAGACCCAGTACTTC.

This clonotype occurred a few times. The chain couples TRBV18 to TRBJ2-7; D gene uncertain. The CDR3 is made up of 12 amino acids. V dropped 3 bases and J dropped 7 bases, with 10 bases sitting between them. Germline CDR1 is KGHSH and CDR2 is LQKENI. The CDR3, as DNA: TGTGCCAGCTCACCCCGGGCCTTGGAGCAGTACTTC. Amino acid sequence: CASSPRALEQYF.

This clonotype was detected only a few times. The chain uses TRBV7-2 and TRBJ2-1; D may be TRBD2 (7 bases). V lost 5 bases to trimming and J lost 7 bases, with 21 bases between them. Germline lookup yields CDR1 SGHTA and CDR2 FQGNSA. The CDR3 contains 16 residues. This chain's CDR3 is CASSVWTGGGGNEQFF. In DNA, the CDR3 is TGTGCCAGCAGCGTTTGGACGGGAGGAGGGGGGAATGAGCAGTTCTTC.

This clonotype occurred a few times. The V call is TRBV7-8, the J call TRBJ2-5; 9 nucleotides line up with TRBD2. Germline CDR1 and CDR2: SGHVS and FQNEAQ. The ends lost 2 bases at V and 0 bases at J; junction bases unmatched: 10. This CDR3 comprises 18 residues. The CDR3 region is CASSLKSGGRFYQETQYF. DNA for the CDR3: TGTGCCAGCAGCTTAAAAAGCGGGGGGCGATTTTACCAAGAGACCCAGTACTTC.

This chain uses TRBV14 with TRBJ2-1; maybe TRBD2 (5 bases). Germline V gene sequence: CDR1 SGHDN, CDR2 FVKESK. The V gene lost 5 bases and the J gene lost 4 bases, with 18 bases spanning the gap. The CDR3 is 16 residues long. The chain's CDR3 is CASSETTYYSYNEQFF. The CDR3 DNA reads as TGTGCCAGCAGCGAGACTACCTATTACTCTTACAATGAGCAGTTCTTC.

The chain has TRBV5-1 and TRBJ2-2; 9 bases are a match to TRBD1. This CDR3 spans 18 amino acids. V lost 5 bases, J lost 6 bases, and 17 bases stayed unmatched. Per germline, CDR1 SGHRS and CDR2 YFSETQ. CDR3 residues: CASRNRQGDIRVSGELFF. The CDR3 DNA reads as TGCGCCAGCAGAAATAGACAGGGGGATATTCGAGTTTCCGGGGAGCTGTTTTTT.

There are many counts of this clonotype. The gene calls are TRBV5-6 and TRBJ2-1; 7 nucleotides align to TRBD2. Germline loops: CDR1 SGHDT, CDR2 YYEEEE. The J segment lost 3 bases and the V segment lost 0 bases, leaving 3 bases of the junction unmatched. This CDR3 is built from 15 residues. CDR3 DNA sequence: TGTGCCAGCAGCTTGGCGCGGGAGTTCTACAATGAGCAGTTCTTC. It yields the protein CASSLAREFYNEQFF.

This clonotype was seen a handful of times. The gene calls are TRBV7-2 and TRBJ2-5, with a weak D call TRBD2 (6 bases). The CDR3 has 16 residues. CDR1 and CDR2 from the germline V gene are SGHTA and FQGNSA. The germline V and J ends were trimmed by 5 bases and 0 bases, with 16 bases remaining between them. DNA of the CDR3: TGTGCCAGCAGCGTCCTGGGGGGTGCGTACCAAGAGACCCAGTACTTC. Its protein is CASSVLGGAYQETQYF.

This clonotype has a handful of counts. The J gene is TRBJ1-6, the V gene TRBV2; maybe TRBD1 (6 bases). V lost 5 bases and J 5 bases, leaving 25 bases between the germline ends. CDR1 and CDR2 (germline): SNHLY, FYNNEI. This CDR3 spans 19 amino acids. The DNA of the CDR3 is TGTGCCAGCAGTAAATTATTGGTCGGGGGCGCCTCAGATAATTCACCCCTCCACTTT. It specifies CASSKLLVGGASDNSPLHF.

This clonotype was counted only a few times. CDR3 in amino acids: CASSLSMVYGELFF. CDR3 nucleotide sequence: TGTGCCAGCAGCCTCTCTATGGTTTACGGGGAGCTGTTTTTT. V is TRBV11-2 and J is TRBJ2-2; D is undetermined. V was trimmed by 5 bases and J by 7 bases, leaving 14 bases between them. Germline V gives CDR1 SGHAT, CDR2 FQNNGV. The CDR3 contains 14 residues.

The V and J genes are TRBV7-9 and TRBJ2-7; no reliable D call. V lost 1 base to trimming and J lost 2 bases, with 6 bases between them. The CDR3 contains 13 residues. Germline assignment: CDR1 SEHNR and CDR2 FQNEAQ (reference sequence). The DNA of the CDR3 is TGTGCCAGCAGCTTAGATGCGGCCTACGAGCAGTACTTC. Protein product: CASSLDAAYEQYF.

The rearrangement uses TRBV4-3 and TRBJ2-5; no definite D call. Trimming took off 3 bases at V and 5 bases at J, with 16 bases between the two ends. CDR1 is LGHNA, CDR2 YSLEER, per germline. This CDR3 is built from 15 residues. CDR3 protein: CASSHTFGPAETQYF. CDR3 DNA sequence: TGCGCCAGCAGCCACACCTTTGGCCCCGCTGAGACCCAGTACTTC.

V gene TRBV7-2 combines with J gene TRBJ2-7; the D is unclear. CDR3 length: 13 amino acids. CDR1 SGHTA and CDR2 FQGNSA come from the germline V gene. V was pared by 4 bases and J by 6 bases, with 13 bases between. The CDR3 DNA sequence: TGTGCCAGCAGCTCACCCGGCCTAATCGAGCAGTACTTC. Translated, it gives CASSSPGLIEQYF.